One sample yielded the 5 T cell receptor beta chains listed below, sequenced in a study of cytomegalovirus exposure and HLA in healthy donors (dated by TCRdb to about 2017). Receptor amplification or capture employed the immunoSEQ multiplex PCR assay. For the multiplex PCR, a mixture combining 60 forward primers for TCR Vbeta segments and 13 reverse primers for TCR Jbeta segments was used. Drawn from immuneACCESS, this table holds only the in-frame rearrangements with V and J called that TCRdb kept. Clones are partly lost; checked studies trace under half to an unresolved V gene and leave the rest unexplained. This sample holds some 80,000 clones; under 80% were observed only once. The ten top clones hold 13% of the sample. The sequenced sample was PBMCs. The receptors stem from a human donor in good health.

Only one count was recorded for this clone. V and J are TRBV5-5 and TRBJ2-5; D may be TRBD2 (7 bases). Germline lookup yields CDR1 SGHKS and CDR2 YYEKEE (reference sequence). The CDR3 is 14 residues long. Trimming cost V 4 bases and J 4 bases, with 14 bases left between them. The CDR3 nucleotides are TGTGCCAGCAGCGTTACGGGGGGCTTAGAGACCCAGTACTTC. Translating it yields CASSVTGGLETQYF.

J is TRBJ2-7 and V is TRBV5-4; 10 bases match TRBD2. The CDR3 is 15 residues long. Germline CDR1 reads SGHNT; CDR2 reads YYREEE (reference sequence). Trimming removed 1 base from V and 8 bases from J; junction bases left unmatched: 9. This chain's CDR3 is CASSLFSGTSAKQYF. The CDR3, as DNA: TGTGCCAGCAGCTTGTTCTCCGGGACTAGCGCAAAGCAGTACTTC.

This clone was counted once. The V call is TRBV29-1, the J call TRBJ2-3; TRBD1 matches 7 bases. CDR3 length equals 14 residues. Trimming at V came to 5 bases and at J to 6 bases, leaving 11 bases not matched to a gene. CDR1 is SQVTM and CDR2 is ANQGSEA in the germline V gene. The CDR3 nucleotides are TGCAGCGTTCGGCCGGGACAGATAGCGGATACGCAGTATTTT. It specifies CSVRPGQIADTQYF.

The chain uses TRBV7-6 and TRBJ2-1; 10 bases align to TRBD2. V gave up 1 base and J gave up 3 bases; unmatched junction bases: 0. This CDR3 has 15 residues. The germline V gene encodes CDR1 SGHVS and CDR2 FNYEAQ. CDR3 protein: CASSLGTSGYNEQFF. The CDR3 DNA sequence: TGTGCCAGCAGCTTAGGGACTAGCGGCTACAATGAGCAGTTCTTC.

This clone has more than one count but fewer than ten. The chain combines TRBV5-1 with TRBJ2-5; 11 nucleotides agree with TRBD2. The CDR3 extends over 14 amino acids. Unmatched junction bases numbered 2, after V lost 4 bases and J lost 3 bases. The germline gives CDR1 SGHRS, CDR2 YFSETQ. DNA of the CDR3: TGCGCCAGCAGCATTAGCGGGGGGGAAGAGACCCAGTACTTC. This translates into CASSISGGEETQYF.